The 2 T cell receptor beta chains presented below share a single source sample, sequenced in a study of T cells after yellow fever vaccination. TCRdb analysed the 5' RACE reads with MiXCR anew, one entry per CDR3 protein. The data show over 300,000 distinct CDR3 sequences, approximately 3.8% seen once. The starting material was PBMCs, obtained on the day of the yellow fever booster vaccination. The receptors here all came from a man aged 18-30 years who received the YFV17D yellow fever vaccine.

This clonotype appeared a few times. The V call is TRBV10-3, the J call TRBJ1-2; no reliable D call. Trimming removed 3 bases at V and 4 bases at J, with 15 bases between. Germline lookup yields CDR1 ENHRY and CDR2 SYGVKD. This CDR3 has 15 amino acids. This chain's CDR3 is CAISDYAEWIYGYTF. In DNA, the CDR3 is TGTGCCATCAGTGATTACGCCGAATGGATCTATGGCTACACCTTC.

This clonotype showed up many times. The chain combines TRBV12-3 or TRBV12-4 with TRBJ2-1, with 7 bases identical to TRBD2. The CDR3 length is 14 residues. V gave up 5 bases and J gave up 3 bases; unmatched junction bases: 4. For the CDR3, the DNA is TGTGCCAGCAGTGTGGGAGGGGACTACAATGAGCAGTTCTTC. It yields the protein CASSVGGDYNEQFF.